This is a list of T cell receptor beta chains from one sample in a study of response to subunit inactivated influenza vaccine. In TCRdb, the RT-PCR reads were re-called with MiXCR into one record per CDR3 protein. The sample lists hundreds of thousands of distinct CDR3 sequences, approximately 17% occurring once. Here the sequenced sample was PBMCs from blood, taken roughly 5 days after vaccination. The receptors come from a man aged 50 to 60 who received an inactivated influenza vaccine. The CDR3 runs from the conserved cysteine through the conserved F or W. The order of the fields is CDR3 length, D gene, clone size, J gene, V gene, CDR3 DNA, CDR3 protein. The D gene is left open where the match is weak. The size entry is marked missing in some rows and otherwise reads once, few, many or a size class.

cdr3_length: 16
d_call: TRBD1
clone_size: -
j_call: TRBJ2-1
v_call: TRBV9
cdr3_nt: TGTGCCAGCAGCGTGTCCGGCCCGGACAGGGGCGATGAGCAGTTCTTC
cdr3_aa: CASSVSGPDRGDEQFF

cdr3_length: 15
d_call: -
clone_size: -
j_call: TRBJ2-7
v_call: TRBV5-5
cdr3_nt: TGTGCCAGCAGCTTAGTTTGGCAGGGGACCTACGAGCAGTACTTC
cdr3_aa: CASSLVWQGTYEQYF

cdr3_length: 14
d_call: -
clone_size: -
j_call: TRBJ2-1
v_call: TRBV7-8
cdr3_nt: TGTGCCAGCAGCACGGGACTGGGTAACAATGAGCAGTTCTTC
cdr3_aa: CASSTGLGNNEQFF

cdr3_length: 15
d_call: -
clone_size: few
j_call: TRBJ2-7
v_call: TRBV12-3/TRBV12-4
cdr3_nt: TGTGCCAGCAGTTTATTCAGGGCAGCCCCCTACGAGCAGTACTTC
cdr3_aa: CASSLFRAAPYEQYF

cdr3_length: 13
d_call: -
clone_size: few
j_call: TRBJ1-5
v_call: TRBV29-1
cdr3_nt: TGCAGCGTTTCCGGGACGAGCAATCAGCCCCAGCATTTT
cdr3_aa: CSVSGTSNQPQHF

cdr3_length: 14
d_call: -
clone_size: -
j_call: TRBJ2-7
v_call: TRBV2
cdr3_nt: TGTGCCAGCAGTGAAGCTGCGCGACACAACGAGCAGTACTTC
cdr3_aa: CASSEAARHNEQYF

cdr3_length: 16
d_call: TRBD2
clone_size: few
j_call: TRBJ2-7
v_call: TRBV6-2/TRBV6-3
cdr3_nt: TGTGCCAGCACACCGGGACTAGCGGGAGAATTGTACGAGCAGTACTTC
cdr3_aa: CASTPGLAGELYEQYF

cdr3_length: 15
d_call: TRBD2
clone_size: many
j_call: TRBJ2-3
v_call: TRBV12-3/TRBV12-4
cdr3_nt: TGTGCCAGCAGTCGGACTAGCGGGGCCACAGATACGCAGTATTTT
cdr3_aa: CASSRTSGATDTQYF

cdr3_length: 11
d_call: -
clone_size: -
j_call: TRBJ2-1
v_call: TRBV29-1
cdr3_nt: TGCAGCGTGGACAGCCTATGGGTGCAGTTCTTC
cdr3_aa: CSVDSLWVQFF

cdr3_length: 14
d_call: -
clone_size: -
j_call: TRBJ2-2
v_call: TRBV7-3
cdr3_nt: TGTGCCAGCAGCTCAACTACAAACACCGGGGAGCTGTTTTTT
cdr3_aa: CASSSTTNTGELFF

cdr3_length: 17
d_call: -
clone_size: -
j_call: TRBJ2-5
v_call: TRBV20-1
cdr3_nt: TGCAGTGCTAGAGTCTCTAGGGCAGGGCCGGGCCAAGAGACCCAGTACTTC
cdr3_aa: CSARVSRAGPGQETQYF

cdr3_length: 15
d_call: -
clone_size: -
j_call: TRBJ2-1
v_call: TRBV20-1
cdr3_nt: TGCAGTGCTAGACACGGCTGGACCCGGTCTAATGAGCAGTTCTTC
cdr3_aa: CSARHGWTRSNEQFF

cdr3_length: 13
d_call: -
clone_size: many
j_call: TRBJ2-2
v_call: TRBV28
cdr3_nt: TGTGCCAGCAGAGAGAGGAACACCGGGGAGCTGTTTTTT
cdr3_aa: CASRERNTGELFF

cdr3_length: 13
d_call: -
clone_size: few
j_call: TRBJ2-5
v_call: TRBV29-1
cdr3_nt: TGCAGCGCTCGGACCCCTCGGGTAGAGACCCAGTACTTC
cdr3_aa: CSARTPRVETQYF